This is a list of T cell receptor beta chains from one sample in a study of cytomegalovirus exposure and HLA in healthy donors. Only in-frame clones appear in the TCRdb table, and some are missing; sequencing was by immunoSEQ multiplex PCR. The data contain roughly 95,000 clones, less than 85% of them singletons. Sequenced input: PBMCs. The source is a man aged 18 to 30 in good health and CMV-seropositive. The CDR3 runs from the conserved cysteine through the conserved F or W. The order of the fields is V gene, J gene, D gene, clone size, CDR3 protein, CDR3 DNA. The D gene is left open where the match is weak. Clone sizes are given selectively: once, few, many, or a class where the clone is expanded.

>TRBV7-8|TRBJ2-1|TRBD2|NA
CASSLVGGRAGGEQFF
TGTGCCAGCAGCTTAGTAGGCGGGAGGGCCGGCGGTGAGCAGTTCTTC
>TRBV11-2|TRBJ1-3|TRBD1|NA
CASSENLDRRRGNTIYF
TGTGCCAGCAGCGAGAACTTGGACAGGCGACGCGGAAACACCATATATTTT
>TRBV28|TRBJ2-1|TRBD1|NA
CASSLRWTGPRDEQFF
TGTGCCAGCAGTTTACGATGGACAGGTCCGAGGGATGAGCAGTTCTTC
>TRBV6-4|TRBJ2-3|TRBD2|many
CASSPGTSGATDTQYF
TGTGCCAGCTCTCCCGGGACTAGCGGAGCCACAGATACGCAGTATTTT
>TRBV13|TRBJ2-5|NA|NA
CASSLANRQETQYF
TGTGCCAGCAGCTTAGCTAACCGCCAAGAGACCCAGTACTTC
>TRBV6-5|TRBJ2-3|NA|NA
CASSTGALFRDTQYF
TGTGCCAGCAGTACTGGGGCCCTATTTCGTGATACGCAGTATTTT
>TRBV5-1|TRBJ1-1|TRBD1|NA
CASSFGQGAGGTEAFF
TGCGCCAGCAGCTTCGGACAGGGGGCAGGAGGCACTGAAGCTTTCTTT
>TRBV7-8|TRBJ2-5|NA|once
CASSLMGGEEETQYF
TGTGCCAGCAGCTTGATGGGGGGAGAGGAAGAGACCCAGTACTTC
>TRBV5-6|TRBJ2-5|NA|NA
CASSGDRFGETQYF
TGTGCCAGCAGCGGAGACAGATTTGGAGAGACCCAGTACTTC
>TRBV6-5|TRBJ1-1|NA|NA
CASSYSNTGSEAFF
TGTGCCAGCAGTTACTCGAATACGGGATCTGAAGCTTTCTTT
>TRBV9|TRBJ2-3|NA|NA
CASSLIGGNTDTQYF
TGTGCCAGCAGCTTGATCGGGGGAAACACAGATACGCAGTATTTT
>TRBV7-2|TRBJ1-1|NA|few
CASSLASAFF
TGTGCCAGCAGCTTAGCTTCGGCTTTCTTT
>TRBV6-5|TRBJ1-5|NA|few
CASRTQVNQPQHF
TGTGCCAGCAGGACACAGGTCAATCAGCCCCAGCATTTT
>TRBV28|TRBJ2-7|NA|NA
CASSWGGGSSYEQYF
TGTGCCAGCAGTTGGGGGGGCGGGAGTTCCTACGAGCAGTACTTC
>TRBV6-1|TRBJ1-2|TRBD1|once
CASSERGDRDIYGYTF
TGTGCCAGCAGTGAAAGGGGGGACAGGGATATCTATGGCTACACCTTC
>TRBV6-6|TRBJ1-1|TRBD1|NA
CAGRQGENTEAFF
TGTGCCGGACGACAGGGTGAGAACACTGAAGCTTTCTTT
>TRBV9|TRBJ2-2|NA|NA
CASSPLTGELFF
TGTGCCAGCAGCCCCCTGACCGGGGAGCTGTTTTTT
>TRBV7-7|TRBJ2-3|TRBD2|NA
CASSLFPSGSSDTQYF
TGTGCCAGCAGCTTATTTCCTAGCGGGAGTTCAGATACGCAGTATTTT